This T cell receptor beta chain was captured by sequencing in a study of cytomegalovirus exposure and HLA in healthy donors. Study-wide background: An earlier analysis found 95 million to 140 million unique TCR beta sequences from about 190 million T cells. General study results and limits: The investigators catalogued some 160 TCR beta chains as cytomegalovirus-associated. Specificity for CMV antigens was confirmed in vitro for a few of the CMV-associated chains. For TCR beta chains, V- and J-gene trimming was later linked to a missense DCLRE1C variant.

With 5 bases clipped from V and 4 bases from J, the junction kept 10 bases outside the gene matches. The CDR3 covers 16 residues. Germline V gives CDR1 LGHNT, CDR2 FRNRAP. Primers included in the PCR were 60 Vbeta and 13 Jbeta primers. Sequencing was performed with immunoSEQ multiplex PCR; in TCRdb, only in-frame clones are kept and a portion is missing. The data hold 40,000 or so clones, with 87% observed a single time. Remarks on this clone: Its antigen is not known.

This sequence was found in a woman aged 40 to 50 in good health and CMV-seropositive. The J gene is TRBJ2-1, the V gene TRBV12-5; 8 positions agree with TRBD1. The sequenced material came from PBMCs. CDR3 DNA sequence: TGTGCTAGTGGTCCGGAATCCGGGACAGGTTACAATGAGCAGTTCTTC. This encodes CASGPESGTGYNEQFF.